The following is a T cell receptor beta chain sequence with its context. The entry originates in a study of T cell responses to AZD1222 COVID-19 vaccine. Profiled with immunoSEQ multiplex PCR; TCRdb holds only in-frame clones, not every one. The sample contains roughly 70,000 clones, roughly 90% of which appear only once. Germline CDR1 reads SEHNR; CDR2 reads FQNEAQ (reference sequence). V was clipped by 1 base and J by 4 bases, with 10 bases between them. CDR3 length: 14 amino acids. The TCR sequence derives from an adult in good health. The specimen comprised peripheral blood, sampled on day 0 of AZD1222 vaccination. The chain joins TRBV7-9 to TRBJ1-1; D possibly corresponds to TRBD1 (6 bases). The CDR3 region has the DNA TGTGCCAGCAGCTTAGGGGGGCTTGGCACTGAAGCTTTCTTT. Protein product: CASSLGGLGTEAFF. The full variable domain, its missing parts supplied by reference TRBV7-9 and TRBJ1-1, is DTGVSQNPRHKITKRGQNVTFRCDPISEHNRLYWYRQTLGQGPEFLTYFQNEAQLEKSRLLSDRFSAERPKGSFSTLEIQRTEQGDSAMYLCASSLGGLGTEAFFGQGTRLTVV.